The present T cell receptor (beta chain) was sequenced within a study of blood T cell repertoires in COVID-19. Turning to the study itself: Material from acute and convalescent COVID-19 was sourced from the United States, Italy and Spain. PBMCs, B-cell-depleted T cells, or T cells provided the cDNA or gDNA that made up the material.

The length of the CDR3 is 14 residues. CDR1 is LGHDT, CDR2 YNNKEL, per germline (reference sequence). V shed 3 bases and J 7 bases; nucleotides not matched to a gene: 3. Authors' processing steps: The authors estimated nucleated cell counts from reference gene primer amplification. Repertoires were generated with immunoSEQ multiplex PCR, while TCRdb's copy carries only in-frame clones and drops some. D and trimming come from the DNA, and the V and J calls and clone size come from that table. The sample holds roughly 200,000 clones; 83% are singletons and the top ten take about 1.3%. The Seattle patients joined while their infection was active and were tracked longitudinally afterward.

The sequence derives from a woman younger than 45 with COVID-19, enrolled during active disease. Sequences were obtained from peripheral blood. The rearrangement links TRBV3-1 (or the pseudogene TRBV3-2) to TRBJ1-6, with TRBD1 matching 7 bases. The CDR3 protein is CASSQLQGNSPLHF. Here the CDR3 DNA reads TGTGCCAGCAGCCAGCTACAGGGGAATTCACCCCTCCACTTT.